The T cell receptor (beta chain) under discussion was sequenced for a study of T cell changes during pregnancy in multiple sclerosis. The V segment lost 6 bases and the J segment 6 bases; nucleotides outside the gene matches: 5. The V gene's germline CDR1 is SNHLY and CDR2 FYNNEI. The CDR3 has 14 residues. Clones were read by immunoSEQ multiplex PCR, and TCRdb kept only the in-frame ones, dropping some. The sample includes more than 55,000 clones, 90% of them seen just once. The sequence derives from a female donor in good health, enrolled as a control in a pregnancy study. V is TRBV2 and J is TRBJ2-4; 10 nucleotides agree with TRBD2. Sample: peripheral blood, taken in the first trimester of pregnancy. CDR3 sequence (DNA): TGTGCCAGCAGGGCTAGCGGGGGTTCAAACATTCAGTACTTC. The encoded protein is CASRASGGSNIQYF.